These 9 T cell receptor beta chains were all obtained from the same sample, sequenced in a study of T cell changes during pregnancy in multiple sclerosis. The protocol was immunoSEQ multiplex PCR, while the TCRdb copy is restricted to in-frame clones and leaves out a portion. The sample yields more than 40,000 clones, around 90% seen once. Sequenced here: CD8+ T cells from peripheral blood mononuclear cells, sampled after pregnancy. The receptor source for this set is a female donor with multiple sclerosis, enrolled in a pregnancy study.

The DNA for the CDR3 is TGTGCCAGCAGCTTTCCCCGACTAGCGGGGGCCACCGGGGAGCTGTTTTTT. The encoded protein is CASSFPRLAGATGELFF. This rearrangement joins TRBV12-1 to TRBJ2-2; the table gives TRBD2 as D, unverified against the DNA. TRBV12-1 counts as a pseudogene. The CDR3 spans 17 residues.

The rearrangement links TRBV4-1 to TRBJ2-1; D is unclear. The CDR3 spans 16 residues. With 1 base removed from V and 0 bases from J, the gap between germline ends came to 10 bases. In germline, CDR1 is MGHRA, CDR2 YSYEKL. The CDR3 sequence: CASSQGSGLSYNEQFF. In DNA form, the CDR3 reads TGCGCCAGCAGCCAAGGGTCAGGCCTCTCCTACAATGAGCAGTTCTTC.

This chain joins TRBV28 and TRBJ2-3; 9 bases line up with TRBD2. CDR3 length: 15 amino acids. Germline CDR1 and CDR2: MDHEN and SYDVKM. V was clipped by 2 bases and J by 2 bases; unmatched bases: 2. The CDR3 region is CASSLLAGNTDTQYF. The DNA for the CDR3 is TGTGCCAGCAGTTTACTAGCGGGAAACACAGATACGCAGTATTTT.

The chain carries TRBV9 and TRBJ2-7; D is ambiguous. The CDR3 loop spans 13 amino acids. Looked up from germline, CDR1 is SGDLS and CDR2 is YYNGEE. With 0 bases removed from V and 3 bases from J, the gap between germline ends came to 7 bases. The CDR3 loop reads CASSVALDYEQYF. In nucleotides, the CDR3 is TGTGCCAGCAGCGTAGCTTTAGACTACGAGCAGTACTTC.

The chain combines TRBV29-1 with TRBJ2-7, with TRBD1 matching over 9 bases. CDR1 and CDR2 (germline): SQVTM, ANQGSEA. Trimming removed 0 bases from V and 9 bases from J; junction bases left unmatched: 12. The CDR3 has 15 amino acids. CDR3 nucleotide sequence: TGCAGCGTTGAAGATTGGAGCGGGACAGGGAATCGGCAGTACTTC. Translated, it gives CSVEDWSGTGNRQYF.

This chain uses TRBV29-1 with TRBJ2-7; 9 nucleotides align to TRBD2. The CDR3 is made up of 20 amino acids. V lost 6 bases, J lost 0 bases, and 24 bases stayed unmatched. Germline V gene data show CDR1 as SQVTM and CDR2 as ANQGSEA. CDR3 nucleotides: TGCAGCGTCTTCTCCCTTTCCGGGACTAGCACTATCCCCCACTCCTACGAGCAGTACTTC. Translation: CSVFSLSGTSTIPHSYEQYF.

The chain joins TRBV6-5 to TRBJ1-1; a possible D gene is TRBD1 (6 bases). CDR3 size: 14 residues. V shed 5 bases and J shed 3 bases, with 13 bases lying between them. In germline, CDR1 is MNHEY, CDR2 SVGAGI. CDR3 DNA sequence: TGTGCCAGCAGTCAAAAACAGGGATACACTGAAGCTTTCTTT. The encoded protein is CASSQKQGYTEAFF.

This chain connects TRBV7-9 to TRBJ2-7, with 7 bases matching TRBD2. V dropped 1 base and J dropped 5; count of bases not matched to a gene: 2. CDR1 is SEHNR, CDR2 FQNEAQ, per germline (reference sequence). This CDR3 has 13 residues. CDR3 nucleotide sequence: TGTGCCAGCAGCTTAGGGGGGGGAAACGAGCAGTACTTC. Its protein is CASSLGGGNEQYF.

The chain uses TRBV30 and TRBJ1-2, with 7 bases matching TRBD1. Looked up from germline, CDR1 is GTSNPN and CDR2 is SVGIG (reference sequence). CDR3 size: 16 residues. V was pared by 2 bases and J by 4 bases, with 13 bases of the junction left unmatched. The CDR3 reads CAWSTGTAYYTYGYTF. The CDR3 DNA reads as TGTGCCTGGAGTACTGGGACAGCCTACTATACCTATGGCTACACCTTC.